This T cell receptor (beta chain) was captured by sequencing in a study of cytomegalovirus exposure and HLA in healthy donors. The study, taken as a whole, reports: A later analysis linked a missense DCLRE1C variant to TCR beta V- and J-gene trimming.

A note on this clone: Its matching antigen is unknown.

The study ran its PCR with 60 Vbeta and 13 Jbeta primers. Per the study methods: As a later analysis found, there were 80 million or so unique TCR beta chains, of which about 10 million were shared. Profiling relied on immunoSEQ multiplex PCR, and the TCRdb table lists in-frame clones only, not all of them. D and trimming were read from the DNA, whereas the V and J calls and clone size are those reported in that table. The table lists over 150,000 clones, around 80% of them singletons. The CDR3 length is 12 residues. V was cut by 7 bases and J by 2 bases, with 7 bases left in between. Germline CDR1 MDHEN, CDR2 SYDVKM.

This TCR came from a woman aged 25 to 39 in good health and CMV-seropositive. Sequences were obtained from PBMCs. The chain carries TRBV28 and TRBJ2-3; a possible D gene is TRBD1 (5 bases). DNA of the CDR3: TGTGCCAGCATAGGGGCCACAGATACGCAGTATTTT. Translation gives CASIGATDTQYF.